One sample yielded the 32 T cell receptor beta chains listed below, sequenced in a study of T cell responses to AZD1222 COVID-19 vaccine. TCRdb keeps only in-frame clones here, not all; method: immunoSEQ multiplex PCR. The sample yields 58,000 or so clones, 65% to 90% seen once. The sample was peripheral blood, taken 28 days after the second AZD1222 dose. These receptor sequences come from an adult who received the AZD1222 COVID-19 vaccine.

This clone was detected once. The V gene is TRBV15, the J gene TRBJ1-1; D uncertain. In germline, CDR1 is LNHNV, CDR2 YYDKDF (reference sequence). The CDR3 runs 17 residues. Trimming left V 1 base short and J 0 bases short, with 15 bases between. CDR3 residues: CATSRGAGGPMNTEAFF. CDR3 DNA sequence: TGTGCCACCAGCAGAGGGGCGGGCGGACCGATGAACACTGAAGCTTTCTTT.

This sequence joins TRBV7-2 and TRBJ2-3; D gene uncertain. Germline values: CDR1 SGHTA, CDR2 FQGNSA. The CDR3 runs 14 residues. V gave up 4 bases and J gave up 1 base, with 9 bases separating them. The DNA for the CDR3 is TGTGCCAGCAGCTCGCGACAAGGCACAGATACGCAGTATTTT. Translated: CASSSRQGTDTQYF.

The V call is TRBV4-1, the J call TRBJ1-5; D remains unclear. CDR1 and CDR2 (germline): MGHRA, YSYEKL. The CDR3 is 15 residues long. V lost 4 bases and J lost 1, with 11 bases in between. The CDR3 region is CASSLVFRSNQPQHF. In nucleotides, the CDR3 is TGCGCCAGCAGCCTTGTTTTCCGGAGCAATCAGCCCCAGCATTTT.

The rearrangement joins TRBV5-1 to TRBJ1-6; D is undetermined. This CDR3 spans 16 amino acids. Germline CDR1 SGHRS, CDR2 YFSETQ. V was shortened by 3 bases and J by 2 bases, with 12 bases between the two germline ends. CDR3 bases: TGCGCCAGCAGCTACGGACGGCCTCCCTATAATTCACCCCTCCACTTT. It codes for CASSYGRPPYNSPLHF.

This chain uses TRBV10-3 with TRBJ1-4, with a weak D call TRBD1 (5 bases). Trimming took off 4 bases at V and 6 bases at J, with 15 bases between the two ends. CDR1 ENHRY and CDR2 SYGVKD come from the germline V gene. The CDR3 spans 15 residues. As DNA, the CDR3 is TGTGCCATCAGTGTTGGGACGGCCCGTGATGAAAAACTGTTTTTT. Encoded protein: CAISVGTARDEKLFF.

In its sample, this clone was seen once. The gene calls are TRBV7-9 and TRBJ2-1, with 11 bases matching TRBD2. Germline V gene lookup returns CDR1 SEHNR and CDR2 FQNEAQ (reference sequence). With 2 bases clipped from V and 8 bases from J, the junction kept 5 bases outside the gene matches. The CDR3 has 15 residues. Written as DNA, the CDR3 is TGTGCCAGCAGCTTAATAGCGGGAGGGCCGTATGAGCAGTTCTTC. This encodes CASSLIAGGPYEQFF. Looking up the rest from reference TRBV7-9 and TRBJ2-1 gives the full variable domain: DTGVSQNPRHKITKRGQNVTFRCDPISEHNRLYWYRQTLGQGPEFLTYFQNEAQLEKSRLLSDRFSAERPKGSFSTLEIQRTEQGDSAMYLCASSLIAGGPYEQFFGPGTRLTVL.

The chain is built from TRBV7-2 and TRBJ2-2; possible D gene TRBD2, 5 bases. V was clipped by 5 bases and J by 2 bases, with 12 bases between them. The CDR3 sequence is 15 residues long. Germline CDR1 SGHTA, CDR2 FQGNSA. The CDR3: CASSPRTANTGELFF. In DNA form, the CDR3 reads TGTGCCAGCAGCCCCAGGACTGCAAACACCGGGGAGCTGTTTTTT.

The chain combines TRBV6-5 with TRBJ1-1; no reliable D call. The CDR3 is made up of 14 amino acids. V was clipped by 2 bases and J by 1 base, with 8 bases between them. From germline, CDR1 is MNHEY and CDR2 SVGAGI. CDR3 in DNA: TGTGCCAGCAGTTACGGGAAACCGAACACTGAAGCTTTCTTT. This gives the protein CASSYGKPNTEAFF.

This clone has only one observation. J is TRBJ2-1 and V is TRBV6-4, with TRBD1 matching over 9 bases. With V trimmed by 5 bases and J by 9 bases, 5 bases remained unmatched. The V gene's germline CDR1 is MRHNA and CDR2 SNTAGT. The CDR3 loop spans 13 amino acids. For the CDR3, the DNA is TGTGCCAGCAGTTTACAGGGGGCGGGTGAGCAGTTCTTC. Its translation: CASSLQGAGEQFF.

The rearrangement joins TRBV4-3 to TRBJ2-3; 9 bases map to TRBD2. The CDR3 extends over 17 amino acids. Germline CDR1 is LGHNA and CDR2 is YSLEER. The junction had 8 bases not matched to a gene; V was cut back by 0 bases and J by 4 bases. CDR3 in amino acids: CASSQDGRGLAADTQYF. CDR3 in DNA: TGCGCCAGCAGCCAAGACGGGAGGGGACTAGCTGCAGATACGCAGTATTTT.

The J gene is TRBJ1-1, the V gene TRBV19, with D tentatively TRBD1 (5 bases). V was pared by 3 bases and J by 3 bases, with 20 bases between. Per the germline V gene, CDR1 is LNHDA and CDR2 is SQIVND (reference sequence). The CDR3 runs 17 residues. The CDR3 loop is CASSILGGRGRDTEAFF. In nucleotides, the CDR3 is TGTGCCAGTAGTATCCTCGGTGGTAGGGGAAGGGACACTGAAGCTTTCTTT.

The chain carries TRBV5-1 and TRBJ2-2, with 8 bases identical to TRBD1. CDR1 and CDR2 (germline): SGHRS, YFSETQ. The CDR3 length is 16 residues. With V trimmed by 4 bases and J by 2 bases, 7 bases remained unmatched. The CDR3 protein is CASSLTGDFNTGELFF. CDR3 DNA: TGCGCCAGCAGCCTGACAGGGGACTTTAACACCGGGGAGCTGTTTTTT.

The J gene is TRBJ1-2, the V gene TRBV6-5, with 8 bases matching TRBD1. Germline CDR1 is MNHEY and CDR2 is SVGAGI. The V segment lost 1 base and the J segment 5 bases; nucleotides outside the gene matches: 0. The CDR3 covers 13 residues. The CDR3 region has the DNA TGTGCCAGCAGTTACTACAGGGGGTATGGCTACACCTTC. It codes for CASSYYRGYGYTF.

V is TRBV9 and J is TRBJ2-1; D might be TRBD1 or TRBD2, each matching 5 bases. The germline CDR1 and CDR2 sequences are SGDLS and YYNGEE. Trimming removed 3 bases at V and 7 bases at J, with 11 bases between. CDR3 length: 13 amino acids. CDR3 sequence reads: CASSGRDDNEQFF. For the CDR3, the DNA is TGTGCCAGCAGCGGCCGGGACGATAATGAGCAGTTCTTC. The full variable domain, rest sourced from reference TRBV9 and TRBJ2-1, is DSGVTQTPKHLITATGQRVTLRCSPRSGDLSVYWYQQSLDQGLQFLIQYYNGEERAKGNILERFSAQQFPDLHSELNLSSLELGDSALYFCASSGRDDNEQFFGPGTRLTVL.

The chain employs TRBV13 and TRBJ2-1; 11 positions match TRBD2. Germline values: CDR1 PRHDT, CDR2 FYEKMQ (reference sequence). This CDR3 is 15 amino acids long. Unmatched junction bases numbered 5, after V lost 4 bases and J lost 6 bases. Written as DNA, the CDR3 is TGTGCCAGCAGCTCTAGCGGGAGGAAACTCAATGAGCAGTTCTTC. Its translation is CASSSSGRKLNEQFF. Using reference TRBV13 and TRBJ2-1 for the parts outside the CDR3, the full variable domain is AAGVIQSPRHLIKEKRETATLKCYPIPRHDTVYWYQQGPGQDPQFLISFYEKMQSDKGSIPDRFSAQQFSDYHSELNMSSLELGDSALYFCASSSSGRKLNEQFFGPGTRLTVL.

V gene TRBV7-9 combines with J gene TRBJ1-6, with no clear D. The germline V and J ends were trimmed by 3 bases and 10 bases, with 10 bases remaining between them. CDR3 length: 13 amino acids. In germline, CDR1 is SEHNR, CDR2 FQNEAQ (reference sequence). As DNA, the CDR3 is TGTGCCAGCAGCTTGACGACGATCTCACCCCTCCACTTT. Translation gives CASSLTTISPLHF.

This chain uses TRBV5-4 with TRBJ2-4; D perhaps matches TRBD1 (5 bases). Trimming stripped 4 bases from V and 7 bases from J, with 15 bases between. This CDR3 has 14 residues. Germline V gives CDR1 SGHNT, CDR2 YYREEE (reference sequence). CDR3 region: CASSPRESANIQYF. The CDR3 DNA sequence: TGTGCCAGCAGCCCCAGGGAATCCGCTAACATTCAGTACTTC.

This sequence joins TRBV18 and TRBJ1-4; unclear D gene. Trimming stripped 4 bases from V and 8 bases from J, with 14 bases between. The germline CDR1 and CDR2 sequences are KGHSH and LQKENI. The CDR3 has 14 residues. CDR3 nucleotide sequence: TGTGCCAGCTCACGGGTTAATGGTGAGGAAAAACTGTTTTTT. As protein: CASSRVNGEEKLFF. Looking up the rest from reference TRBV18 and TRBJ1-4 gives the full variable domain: NAGVMQNPRHLVRRRGQEARLRCSPMKGHSHVYWYRQLPEEGLKFMVYLQKENIIDESGMPKERFSAEFPKEGPSILRIQQVVRGDSAAYFCASSRVNGEEKLFFGSGTQLSVL.

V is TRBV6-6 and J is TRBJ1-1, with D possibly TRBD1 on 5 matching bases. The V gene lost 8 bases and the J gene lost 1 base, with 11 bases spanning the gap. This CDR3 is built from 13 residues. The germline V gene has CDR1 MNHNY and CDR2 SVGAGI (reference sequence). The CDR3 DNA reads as TGTGCCAGCGGGGCCGTATGGAACACTGAAGCTTTCTTT. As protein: CASGAVWNTEAFF.

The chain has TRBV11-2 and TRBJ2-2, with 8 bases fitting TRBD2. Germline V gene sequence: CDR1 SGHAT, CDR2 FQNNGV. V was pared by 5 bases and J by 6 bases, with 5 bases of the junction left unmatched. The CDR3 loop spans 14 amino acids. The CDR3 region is CASSPTSVSGELFF. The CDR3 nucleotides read TGTGCCAGCAGCCCGACTAGCGTTTCCGGGGAGCTGTTTTTT.

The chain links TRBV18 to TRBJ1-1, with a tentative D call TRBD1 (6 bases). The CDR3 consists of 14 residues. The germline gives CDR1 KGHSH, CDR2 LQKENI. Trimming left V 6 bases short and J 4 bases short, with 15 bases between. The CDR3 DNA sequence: TGTGCCAGCTCCACGGGGGCGGGGGGCACTGAAGCTTTCTTT. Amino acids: CASSTGAGGTEAFF.

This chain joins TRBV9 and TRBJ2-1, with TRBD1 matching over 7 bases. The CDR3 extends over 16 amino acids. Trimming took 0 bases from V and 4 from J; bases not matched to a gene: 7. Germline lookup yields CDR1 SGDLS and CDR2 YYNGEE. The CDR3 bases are TGTGCCAGCAGCGTAGCTCCGGCAGGGGGATACAATGAGCAGTTCTTC. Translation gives CASSVAPAGGYNEQFF.

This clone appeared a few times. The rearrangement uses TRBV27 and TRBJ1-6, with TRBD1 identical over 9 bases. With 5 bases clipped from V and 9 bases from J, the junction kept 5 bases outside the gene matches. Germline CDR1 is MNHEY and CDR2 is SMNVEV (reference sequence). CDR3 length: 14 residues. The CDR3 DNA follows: TGTGCCAGCAGTCCCCCGGGACAGGGTTCACCCCTCCACTTT. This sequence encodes CASSPPGQGSPLHF.

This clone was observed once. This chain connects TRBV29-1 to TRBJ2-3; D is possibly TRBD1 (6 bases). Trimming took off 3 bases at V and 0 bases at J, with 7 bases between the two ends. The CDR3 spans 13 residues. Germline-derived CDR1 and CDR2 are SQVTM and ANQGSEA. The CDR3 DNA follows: TGCAGCGTTGAGACAGGAAGCACAGATACGCAGTATTTT. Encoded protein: CSVETGSTDTQYF.

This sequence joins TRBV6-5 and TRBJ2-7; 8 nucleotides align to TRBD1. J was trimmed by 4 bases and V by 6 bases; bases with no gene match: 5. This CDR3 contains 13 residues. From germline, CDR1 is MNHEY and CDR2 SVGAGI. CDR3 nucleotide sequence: TGTGCCAGCAGACAGACAGGGGCATACGAGCAGTACTTC. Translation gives CASRQTGAYEQYF.

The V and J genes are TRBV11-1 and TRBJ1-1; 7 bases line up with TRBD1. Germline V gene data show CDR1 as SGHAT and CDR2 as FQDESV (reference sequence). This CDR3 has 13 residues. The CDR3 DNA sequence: TGTGTTTCGTCCGGGACAGACAACACTGAAGCTTTCTTT. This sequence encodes CVSSGTDNTEAFF.

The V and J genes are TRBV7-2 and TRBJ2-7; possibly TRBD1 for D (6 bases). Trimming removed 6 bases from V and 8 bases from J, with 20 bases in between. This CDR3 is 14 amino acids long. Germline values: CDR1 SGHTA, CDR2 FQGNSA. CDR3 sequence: CASSQGTLPTKQYF. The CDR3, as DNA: TGTGCCAGCAGTCAGGGGACGCTTCCTACGAAGCAGTACTTC.

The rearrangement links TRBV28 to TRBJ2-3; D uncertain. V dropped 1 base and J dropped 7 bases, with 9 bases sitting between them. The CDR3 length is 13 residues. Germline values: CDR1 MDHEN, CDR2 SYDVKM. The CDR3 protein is CASSLSQTYTQYF. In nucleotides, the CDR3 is TGTGCCAGCAGTTTATCGCAGACATATACGCAGTATTTT.

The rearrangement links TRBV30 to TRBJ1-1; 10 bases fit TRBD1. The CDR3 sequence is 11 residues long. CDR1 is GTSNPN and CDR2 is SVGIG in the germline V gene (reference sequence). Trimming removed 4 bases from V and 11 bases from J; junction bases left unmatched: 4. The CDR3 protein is CAWNPGQGAFF. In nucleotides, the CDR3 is TGTGCCTGGAATCCGGGACAGGGGGCTTTCTTT.

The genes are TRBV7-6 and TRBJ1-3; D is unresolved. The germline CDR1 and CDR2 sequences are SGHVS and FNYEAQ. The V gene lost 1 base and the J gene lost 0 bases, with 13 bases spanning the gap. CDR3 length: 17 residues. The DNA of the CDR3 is TGTGCCAGCAGCTTAGAAACTCAGCACCCCTCTGGAAACACCATATATTTT. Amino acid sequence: CASSLETQHPSGNTIYF.

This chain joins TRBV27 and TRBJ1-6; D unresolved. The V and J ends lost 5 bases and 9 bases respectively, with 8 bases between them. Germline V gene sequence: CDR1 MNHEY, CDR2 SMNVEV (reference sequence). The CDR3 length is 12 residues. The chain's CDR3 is CASSPLGSPLHF. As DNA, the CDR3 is TGTGCCAGCAGTCCTCTGGGTTCACCCCTCCACTTT.

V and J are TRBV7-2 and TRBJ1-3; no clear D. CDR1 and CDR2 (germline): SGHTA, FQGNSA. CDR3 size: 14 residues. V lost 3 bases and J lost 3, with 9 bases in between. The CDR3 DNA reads TGTGCCAGCAGCTTGTACACGTTTGGAAACACCATATATTTT. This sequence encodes CASSLYTFGNTIYF.